These 17 T cell receptor beta chains came from one sample sequenced in a study of Ad26.COV2.S vaccination and SARS-CoV-2 variants. Repertoires were generated with immunoSEQ multiplex PCR, while TCRdb's copy carries only in-frame clones and drops some. The data show around 370,000 clones, about 85% seen once. Treatment in this sample: roughly 20 received Ad26.COV2.S at low or high dose, single or two shots; roughly five received placebo; per-sample allocation not given. Samples came from day 63 after the first vaccine or placebo injection. The sample in question was peripheral blood, obtained in a trial of Ad26.COV2.S vaccine versus placebo. These receptors all come from a person aged 18-60 years who received the Ad26.COV2.S COVID-19 vaccine or a placebo.

DNA of the CDR3: TGTGCCAGCAGCTCAAATCCCGCCACTAGGTTGTTCGCAGATACGCAGTATTTT. Protein: CASSSNPATRLFADTQYF. V gene TRBV7-9 combines with J gene TRBJ2-3, with D perhaps TRBD2 (5 bases). CDR1 and CDR2 (germline): SEHNR, FQNEAQ (reference sequence). The V gene lost 4 bases and the J gene lost 4 bases, with 24 bases spanning the gap. This CDR3 is built from 18 residues.

There are a few counts of this clone. This chain uses TRBV24-1 with TRBJ2-7, with no clear D. Trimming pared 5 bases from V and 2 bases from J, leaving 12 bases between. This CDR3 is 14 amino acids long. CDR1 is KGHDR and CDR2 is SFDVKD in the germline V gene. Here the CDR3 DNA reads TGTGCCACCAGTGGTGGCACCTTCGCCTACGAGCAGTACTTC. It specifies CATSGGTFAYEQYF.

The chain couples TRBV19 to TRBJ2-2, with 8 bases matching TRBD2. CDR1 LNHDA and CDR2 SQIVND come from the germline V gene (reference sequence). Trimming cost V 11 bases and J 3 bases; bases outside gene matches: 11. The CDR3 loop spans 15 amino acids. The CDR3 loop reads CASDPAGGHTGELFF. The CDR3 DNA reads TGTGCCTCCGACCCGGCGGGAGGTCACACCGGGGAGCTGTTTTTT.

V gene TRBV11-2 combines with J gene TRBJ2-5; 15 bases agree with TRBD2. The CDR3 spans 16 residues. Germline assignment: CDR1 SGHAT and CDR2 FQNNGV. V shed 5 bases, J shed 2 bases, and the junction held 3 bases outside the gene matches. The DNA of the CDR3 is TGTGCCAGCAGCAAGGGACTAGCGGGGGGACAAGAGACCCAGTACTTC. It is translated as CASSKGLAGGQETQYF.

This sequence joins TRBV7-2 and TRBJ1-4; weak D call: TRBD1 (6 bases). The CDR3 runs to 16 residues. Germline V gives CDR1 SGHTA, CDR2 FQGNSA. V shed 2 bases and J shed 7 bases, with 17 bases lying between them. CDR3 in DNA: TGTGCCAGCAGCTTAATGGGGGGCTGGACCGGTGAAAAACTGTTTTTT. Its translation: CASSLMGGWTGEKLFF.

This sequence joins TRBV19 and TRBJ2-1; D possibly corresponds to TRBD2 (6 bases). The length of the CDR3 is 12 residues. Germline V gives CDR1 LNHDA, CDR2 SQIVND (reference sequence). With 3 bases removed from V and 8 bases from J, the gap between germline ends came to 8 bases. The CDR3 loop reads CASSMEGYEQFF. The DNA of the CDR3 is TGTGCCAGTAGTATGGAGGGATATGAGCAGTTCTTC. Drawing the rest from reference TRBV19 and TRBJ2-1, the complete variable domain is DGGITQSPKYLFRKEGQNVTLSCEQNLNHDAMYWYRQDPGQGLRLIYYSQIVNDFQKGDIAEGYSVSREKKESFPLTVTSAQKNPTAFYLCASSMEGYEQFFGPGTRLTVL.

This clone was observed a single time. The V gene is TRBV30, the J gene TRBJ2-1; 7 bases line up with TRBD2. The CDR3 runs to 13 residues. Germline assignment: CDR1 GTSNPN and CDR2 SVGIG (reference sequence). V lost 3 bases, J lost 8 bases, and 7 bases stayed unmatched. The CDR3 spells CAWSRGSEDEQFF. The CDR3 bases are TGTGCCTGGAGCCGCGGGAGTGAGGATGAGCAGTTCTTC.

The genes are TRBV30 and TRBJ2-4; TRBD2 might be the D (6 bases). The V and J ends lost 3 bases and 1 base respectively, with 10 bases between them. Germline V gene sequence: CDR1 GTSNPN, CDR2 SVGIG (reference sequence). The CDR3 consists of 14 residues. Written as DNA, the CDR3 is TGTGCCTGGAGCAAGACTAGGGCCAAAAACATTCAGTACTTC. Encoded protein: CAWSKTRAKNIQYF.

The rearrangement uses TRBV12-3 or TRBV12-4 and TRBJ1-1; no reliable D call. Trimming pared 3 bases from V and 0 bases from J, leaving 5 bases between. The CDR3 is made up of 13 amino acids. The CDR3 bases are TGTGCCAGCAGTTTTGATATGAACACTGAAGCTTTCTTT. Its protein product is CASSFDMNTEAFF.

V is TRBV9 and J is TRBJ1-6, with 9 bases that match TRBD1. The junction had 3 bases not matched to a gene; V was cut back by 2 bases and J by 6 bases. Germline CDR1 reads SGDLS; CDR2 reads YYNGEE. The CDR3 runs to 15 residues. CDR3: CASSVKGQGNSPLHF. The CDR3 DNA reads TGTGCCAGCAGCGTGAAGGGACAGGGTAATTCACCCCTCCACTTT.

The gene calls are TRBV19 and TRBJ2-5; 11 bases align to TRBD2. The germline V gene has CDR1 LNHDA and CDR2 SQIVND (reference sequence). V shed 5 bases and J 4 bases; nucleotides not matched to a gene: 3. The CDR3 totals 14 residues. The CDR3 DNA follows: TGTGCCAGTAGTCTAGCGGGAGGTGGAGAGACCCAGTACTTC. This sequence encodes CASSLAGGGETQYF.

Notes on this clone: Its ends do not fully match the called genes, so a read error is possible. CDR3 coding DNA: TGTGCCAGCAGTTTAGCTCCCCTTTTCAGTTTT. It yields the protein CASSLAPLFSF. The J gene is TRBJ2-3, the V gene TRBV28; no clear D gene. Germline CDR1 and CDR2: MDHEN and SYDVKM. CDR3 length equals 11 residues.

The V and J genes are TRBV30 and TRBJ2-2; D gene unclear. The CDR3 runs 14 residues. Germline loops: CDR1 GTSNPN, CDR2 SVGIG (reference sequence). The V end was cut by 5 bases, the J end by 3 bases, with 13 bases between. DNA for the CDR3: TGTGCCTGGTTCCACGTTACTCACACCGGGGAGCTGTTTTTT. It is translated as CAWFHVTHTGELFF.

The chain links TRBV15 to TRBJ2-3; 7 bases agree with TRBD1. The V segment lost 3 bases and the J segment 5 bases; nucleotides outside the gene matches: 5. CDR1 and CDR2 (germline): LNHNV, YYDKDF (reference sequence). The CDR3 has 14 residues. CDR3 residues: CATSSTRTGDTQYF. For the CDR3, the DNA is TGTGCCACCAGCAGTACGAGGACAGGAGATACGCAGTATTTT.

The CDR3 protein is CASSLSGQTNEQFF. Here the CDR3 DNA reads TGCGCCAGCAGCTTGAGCGGACAGACCAATGAGCAGTTCTTC. The chain is built from TRBV5-1 and TRBJ2-1, with D perhaps TRBD1 (6 bases). Germline assignment: CDR1 SGHRS and CDR2 YFSETQ. Trimming pared 1 base from V and 6 bases from J, leaving 11 bases between. CDR3 size: 14 residues.

The rearrangement joins TRBV3-1 (or the pseudogene TRBV3-2) to TRBJ2-1, with 8 bases fitting TRBD2. Losses at the gene ends were 2 bases for V and 4 bases for J; bases not matched to a gene: 10. CDR1 is LGHDT and CDR2 is YNNKEL in the germline V gene (reference sequence). The CDR3 spans 17 residues. Here the CDR3 reads CASSQFSGGLLYNEQFF. DNA for the CDR3: TGTGCCAGCAGCCAATTCTCGGGGGGGCTTCTTTACAATGAGCAGTTCTTC.

The chain joins TRBV19 to TRBJ2-1; D gene uncertain. Trimming removed 7 bases at V and 7 bases at J, with 17 bases between. Looked up from germline, CDR1 is LNHDA and CDR2 is SQIVND (reference sequence). The CDR3 sequence is 14 residues long. The CDR3 sequence is CASMKGGWSNEQFF. CDR3 bases: TGTGCCAGTATGAAAGGCGGTTGGTCTAATGAGCAGTTCTTC.